This T cell receptor beta chain was obtained from a study of regulatory T cells in long-lasting Graves disease. Study-level findings and limits: Those with persistent Graves' had less TCR diversity than newly diagnosed patients.

As to time point: newly diagnosed GD, antithyroid drugs for less than 3 months. Researchers made the TCR library from RNA that was extracted from PBMCs. Combining iRepertoire HTBI primers with Arm-PCR of CDR3 regions, the authors built TCR beta libraries. TCRdb processed the multiplex PCR reads anew with MiXCR; each CDR3 protein has one entry. The sample includes 550,000 to 700,000 distinct CDR3 sequences, approximately 16% of them seen just once. CDR3 length: 13 residues. Per germline, CDR1 KGHDR and CDR2 SFDVKD. V was pared by 9 bases and J by 6 bases, with 14 bases between. Notes on this clonotype: The target antigen is unknown.

These records were also assigned to another study, of T cells in Graves' hyperthyroidism and ophthalmopathy. From that second work: Thyroid ultrasound, orbital computed tomography, clinical symptoms, and serum thyroxine and TRAb underpinned diagnoses. In the first-round RT-PCR of the TCR CDR3, the HTBI primer set was used. In blood, most of the thyroid clonotypes expanded above 0.001 were also present.

This chain links TRBV24-1 with TRBJ2-1; D may correspond to TRBD1 or TRBD2 (5 bases each). The source was peripheral blood mononuclear cells (PBMCs), collected at new diagnosis, from a patient treated with antithyroid drugs. The sequence derives from a young man with Graves disease. This CDR3 is CATYRLRGNEQFF. The CDR3 DNA follows: TGTGCCACCTACAGGCTCCGGGGCAATGAGCAGTTCTTC.